This section outlines one TCR beta chain sequence together with its context. The entry originates in a study of early T cells in non-severe SARS-CoV-2 infection. Unique molecular identifier tags were affixed to discrete cDNA molecules. Using its own MiXCR run on the 5' RACE reads, TCRdb lists one record per CDR3 protein. The sample carries over 55,000 distinct CDR3 sequences, roughly 8% recorded once. The V and J ends lost 0 bases and 8 bases, in that order; junction bases with no gene match: 8. This CDR3 region has 15 residues. In germline, CDR1 is MGHRA, CDR2 YSYEKL. The receptor was derived from an adult who was a healthcare worker with PCR-confirmed SARS-CoV-2 infection or an uninfected control (not recorded which). The sample consisted of whole blood. The chain carries TRBV4-1 and TRBJ2-3; TRBD2 agrees at 7 bases. The CDR3 coding sequence is TGCGCCAGCAGCCAAGAAGGCGGGAGTTCGCCTACGCAGTATTTT. It codes for CASSQEGGSSPTQYF.